The 13 T cell receptor beta chains below all came from one sample that was sequenced in a study of PD-1 blockade in classical Hodgkin lymphoma. The time point was: cycle 4 day 1 (C4D1), after less than seven weeks of nivolumab. Following autologous stem cell transplantation, relapse occurred in every patient, and exposure to brentuximab vedotin varied. Method: immunoSEQ multiplex PCR; TCRdb's copy keeps in-frame clones and lacks some. This table holds roughly 100,000 clones, roughly nine tenths found once. The sequences come from peripheral blood mononuclear cells (PBMCs), collected before the fourth cycle of nivolumab. These receptors all come from a human donor with classical Hodgkin lymphoma.

CDR3 sequence reads: CASSLGQGSQETQYF. The CDR3 DNA follows: TGTGCCAGCAGCCTCGGACAGGGTTCGCAAGAGACCCAGTACTTC. The chain carries TRBV7-9 and TRBJ2-5; TRBD1 aligns across 8 bases. The CDR3 is 15 residues long. The V and J ends lost 5 bases and 2 bases, in that order; junction bases with no gene match: 7. The germline V gene encodes CDR1 SEHNR and CDR2 FQNEAQ (reference sequence). Combining the CDR3 with reference TRBV7-9 and TRBJ2-5 gives the whole variable domain DTGVSQNPRHKITKRGQNVTFRCDPISEHNRLYWYRQTLGQGPEFLTYFQNEAQLEKSRLLSDRFSAERPKGSFSTLEIQRTEQGDSAMYLCASSLGQGSQETQYFGPGTRLLVL.

The chain recombines TRBV5-5 with TRBJ1-3, with 8 bases aligning to TRBD1. The CDR3 consists of 17 residues. The junction had 10 bases not matched to a gene; V was cut back by 1 base and J by 4 bases. CDR1 and CDR2 (germline): SGHKS, YYEKEE (reference sequence). The CDR3 nucleotides are TGTGCCAGCAGCTTGTACCCCAGGGGGCGAAAAGGAAACACCATATATTTT. It encodes CASSLYPRGRKGNTIYF.

This chain's CDR3 is CASSLLDRVVRKETQYF. CDR3 nucleotide sequence: TGTGCCAGCAGCTTACTCGACAGGGTGGTGAGGAAAGAGACCCAGTACTTC. This chain uses TRBV5-6 with TRBJ2-5, with 7 bases fitting TRBD1. The germline V gene has CDR1 SGHDT and CDR2 YYEEEE. CDR3 length: 17 residues. V shed 2 bases, J shed 3 bases, and the junction held 13 bases outside the gene matches.

The V gene is TRBV20-1, the J gene TRBJ2-7; 7 bases are a match to TRBD2. The CDR3 is 11 residues long. The trim removed 6 bases at V and 3 bases at J, leaving 2 bases unmatched. Looked up from germline, CDR1 is DFQATT and CDR2 is SNEGSKA (reference sequence). This CDR3 is CSARTSYEQYF. The CDR3 DNA reads as TGCAGTGCGAGGACTAGCTACGAGCAGTACTTC.

The J gene is TRBJ1-3, the V gene TRBV4-1, with D perhaps matching TRBD1 (5 bases). This CDR3 spans 15 amino acids. Trimming removed 5 bases at V and 2 bases at J, with 13 bases between. Germline assignment: CDR1 MGHRA and CDR2 YSYEKL. The DNA for the CDR3 is TGCGCCAGCAGCACAGCGGGGGTTACTGGAAACACCATATATTTT. Translated: CASSTAGVTGNTIYF.

The V gene is TRBV9, the J gene TRBJ2-7; D possibly matches TRBD1 or TRBD2 (5 bases each). Trimming pared 0 bases from V and 7 bases from J, leaving 20 bases between. The CDR3 length is 16 residues. Germline V gene sequence: CDR1 SGDLS, CDR2 YYNGEE. CDR3: CASSVGLRDAPGEQYF. The CDR3 DNA reads TGTGCCAGCAGCGTAGGTTTAAGGGACGCTCCCGGGGAGCAGTACTTC.

The chain recombines TRBV11-1 with TRBJ1-2; possible D gene TRBD1, 5 bases. CDR1 SGHAT and CDR2 FQDESV come from the germline V gene (reference sequence). CDR3 length: 14 amino acids. The ends were cut back, 5 bases at V and 7 bases at J, with 17 bases in the middle. CDR3 DNA sequence: TGTGCCAGCAGCCCATCTCCGGGGGTAGGTGGCTACACCTTC. This encodes CASSPSPGVGGYTF. Full variable domain (remainder filled in from reference TRBV11-1 and TRBJ1-2): EAEVAQSPRYKITEKSQAVAFWCDPISGHATLYWYRQILGQGPELLVQFQDESVVDDSQLPKDRFSAERLKGVDSTLKIQPAELGDSAMYLCASSPSPGVGGYTFGSGTRLTVV.

This clone was counted a few times. The chain is built from TRBV30 and TRBJ1-2; TRBD1 might be the D (6 bases). The CDR3 contains 18 residues. Germline lookup yields CDR1 GTSNPN and CDR2 SVGIG (reference sequence). V lost 3 bases and J lost 3, with 26 bases in between. The CDR3 loop reads CAWRPTVRDTWLDYGYTF. The CDR3, as DNA: TGTGCCTGGAGACCGACGGTCCGGGACACCTGGTTAGACTATGGCTACACCTTC.

The J gene is TRBJ1-1, the V gene TRBV5-1; no definite D call. Germline lookup yields CDR1 SGHRS and CDR2 YFSETQ. The ends were cut back, 2 bases at V and 5 bases at J, with 13 bases in the middle. The CDR3 contains 14 residues. This CDR3 reads CASSFDSRTTEAFF. In DNA form, the CDR3 reads TGCGCCAGCAGCTTTGACTCCCGAACGACTGAAGCTTTCTTT. The complete variable domain, with remaining parts taken from reference TRBV5-1 and TRBJ1-1, reads KAGVTQTPRYLIKTRGQQVTLSCSPISGHRSVSWYQQTPGQGLQFLFEYFSETQRNKGNFPGRFSGRQFSNSRSEMNVSTLELGDSALYLCASSFDSRTTEAFFGQGTRLTVV.

The V call is TRBV5-1, the J call TRBJ2-5; D is possibly TRBD1 (6 bases). V shed 4 bases and J shed 5 bases, with 12 bases lying between them. From germline, CDR1 is SGHRS and CDR2 YFSETQ. CDR3 size: 13 residues. The CDR3 spells CASSGETGETQYF. As DNA, the CDR3 is TGCGCCAGCAGCGGAGAAACAGGGGAGACCCAGTACTTC.

The chain couples TRBV27 to TRBJ1-2; unclear D gene. The CDR3 is 13 residues long. Trimming stripped 2 bases from V and 0 bases from J, with 4 bases between. Germline lookup yields CDR1 MNHEY and CDR2 SMNVEV (reference sequence). The CDR3 DNA follows: TGTGCCAGCAGTTTAACGGCTAACTATGGCTACACCTTC. Encoded protein: CASSLTANYGYTF.

V and J are TRBV19 and TRBJ1-2, with D uncertain. The CDR3 runs to 13 residues. Trimming removed 3 bases from V and 1 base from J, with 6 bases in between. Germline V gene lookup returns CDR1 LNHDA and CDR2 SQIVND (reference sequence). The CDR3 bases are TGTGCCAGTAGTATGCTCCTTAACTATGGCTACACCTTC. It encodes CASSMLLNYGYTF.

The chain uses TRBV6-5 and TRBJ2-7; 12 bases map to TRBD1. V trimming: 6 bases; J trimming: 4 bases; junction bases outside the gene matches: 7. Germline V gene lookup returns CDR1 MNHEY and CDR2 SVGAGI. There are 15 residues in the CDR3. The CDR3 loop reads CASRTGTGGLYEQYF. The DNA of the CDR3 is TGTGCCAGCAGGACCGGGACAGGGGGCTTGTACGAGCAGTACTTC.